One sample yielded the 9 T cell receptor beta chains listed below, sequenced in a study of T cell responses to AZD1222 COVID-19 vaccine. Clones were sequenced by immunoSEQ multiplex PCR, and TCRdb holds only the in-frame ones, with some missing. The table shows about 100,000 clones, with about 87% occurring only once. Sequenced material: peripheral blood, taken on day 0 of AZD1222 vaccination. The receptors come from an adult in good health.

The rearrangement uses TRBV10-3 and TRBJ1-1; D is uncertain. The CDR3 covers 14 residues. Germline V gene sequence: CDR1 ENHRY, CDR2 SYGVKD. Between the trimmed V and J ends, which lost 7 bases and 4 bases, there was a span of 16 bases. DNA of the CDR3: TGTGCCATCACTACCGGACGAGGGAGCACTGAAGCTTTCTTT. Residues: CAITTGRGSTEAFF.

The chain has TRBV6-2 or TRBV6-3 and TRBJ2-1; no firm D call. The V and J ends lost 2 bases and 4 bases respectively, with 9 bases between them. This CDR3 has 14 residues. The germline V gene has CDR1 MNHEY and CDR2 SVGEGT. CDR3 sequence (DNA): TGTGCCAGCAGTTACCGTCGTCATTACAATGAGCAGTTCTTC. It yields the protein CASSYRRHYNEQFF.

CDR3 sequence (DNA): TGTGCCAGCAGCACTAGCAGTGAAAAACTGTTTTTT. It encodes CASSTSSEKLFF. The chain carries TRBV28 and TRBJ1-4; D is unclear. V shed 6 bases and J shed 7 bases, with 9 bases lying between them. Germline V gives CDR1 MDHEN, CDR2 SYDVKM. CDR3 size: 12 residues.

This chain connects TRBV7-2 to TRBJ2-5; possible D gene TRBD2, 5 bases. Germline CDR1 is SGHTA and CDR2 is FQGNSA. Trimming pared 5 bases from V and 5 bases from J, leaving 12 bases between. The CDR3 runs to 13 residues. CDR3 amino acids: CASSLMAGETQYF. The CDR3 DNA is TGTGCCAGCAGCCTGATGGCGGGCGAGACCCAGTACTTC.

In this sample, this clone turned up many times. This chain connects TRBV7-3 to TRBJ2-2, with D hard to call. V was clipped by 4 bases and J by 0 bases, with 6 bases between them. The CDR3 covers 14 residues. Germline V gene sequence: CDR1 SGHTA, CDR2 FQGTGA. This chain's CDR3 is CASSSDSNTGELFF. In DNA form, the CDR3 reads TGTGCCAGCAGCTCGGATTCGAACACCGGGGAGCTGTTTTTT.

The chain has TRBV7-9 and TRBJ1-5; 8 bases match TRBD1. With V trimmed by 5 bases and J by 6 bases, 6 bases remained unmatched. Germline CDR1 and CDR2: SEHNR and FQNEAQ (reference sequence). The CDR3 consists of 14 residues. CDR3 sequence: CASSGQGKGQPQHF. CDR3 DNA sequence: TGTGCCAGCAGCGGACAGGGCAAGGGTCAGCCCCAGCATTTT.

The chain uses TRBV4-3 and TRBJ2-1; 11 bases line up with TRBD2. The junction had 10 bases not matched to a gene; V was cut back by 3 bases and J by 6 bases. The CDR3 covers 17 residues. CDR1 is LGHNA, CDR2 YSLEER, per germline. The CDR3 here is CASSHSIAGGPVNEQFF. The CDR3 DNA is TGCGCCAGCAGCCACTCAATAGCGGGAGGGCCTGTCAATGAGCAGTTCTTC.

This clone came up a few times. The V call is TRBV11-2, the J call TRBJ1-4; D is unresolved. V was clipped by 3 bases and J by 5 bases, with 13 bases between them. There are 15 residues in the CDR3. Germline V gene sequence: CDR1 SGHAT, CDR2 FQNNGV. The DNA for the CDR3 is TGTGCCAGCAGCTTGGGTCCGGGTGGGAATGAAAAACTGTTTTTT. Encoded protein: CASSLGPGGNEKLFF.

The gene calls are TRBV5-5 and TRBJ1-2, with 7 bases that match TRBD1. Germline V gene sequence: CDR1 SGHKS, CDR2 YYEKEE (reference sequence). Trimming at V came to 2 bases and at J to 5 bases, leaving 3 bases not matched to a gene. CDR3 size: 13 residues. Here the CDR3 DNA reads TGTGCCAGCAGCTTCGGACAGGAATATGGCTACACCTTC. It specifies CASSFGQEYGYTF.